Listed below are T cell receptor beta chains from one sample, sequenced in a study of cytomegalovirus exposure and HLA in healthy donors. TCRdb keeps only in-frame clones here, not all; method: immunoSEQ multiplex PCR. Of around 130,000 clones listed, roughly 91% are singletons. The specimen was PBMCs. The receptors here all came from a young man in good health and CMV-seronegative. The CDR3 runs from the conserved cysteine through the conserved F or W. A D gene is named only where the DNA matches it firmly. Rows give clone size only sometimes, using once, few, many, or a class for an expanded clone.

13	NA	TRBV7-2	NA	TRBJ2-7	TGTGCCAGCAGCACGGACAAGCCCTACGAGCAGTACTTC	CASSTDKPYEQYF
16	NA	TRBV5-1	NA	TRBJ2-2	TGCGCCAGCAGCTTGGTGCATGGGGCTGACACCGGGGAGCTGTTTTTT	CASSLVHGADTGELFF
13	NA	TRBV10-3	NA	TRBJ1-1	TGTGCCATCAGTGAGGCAGGGGACACTGAAGCTTTCTTT	CAISEAGDTEAFF
12	NA	TRBV7-9	NA	TRBJ1-2	TGTGCCAGTGGCCGGGGGGACTATGGCTACACCTTC	CASGRGDYGYTF
16	NA	TRBV5-6	NA	TRBJ2-7	TGTGCCAGCAGCTTGGAATTTAGGTACAGGGCGAACGAGCAGTACTTC	CASSLEFRYRANEQYF
16	NA	TRBV19	TRBD1	TRBJ2-3	TGTGCCAGTACCCTTACAGGGGGCTGGTGGACAGATACGCAGTATTTT	CASTLTGGWWTDTQYF
15	NA	TRBV6-5	NA	TRBJ2-7	TGTGCCAGCAGTTACTCGGACGGGAACTCCTACGAGCAGTACTTC	CASSYSDGNSYEQYF
14	NA	TRBV25-1	TRBD1	TRBJ2-7	TGTGCCAGCAGCCGGGGACAGGGGACCTACGAGCAGTACTTC	CASSRGQGTYEQYF
15	NA	TRBV9	TRBD2	TRBJ2-3	TGTGCCAGCAGCGACGGGGGGGCGTTGACAGATACGCAGTATTTT	CASSDGGALTDTQYF
14	NA	TRBV6-5	TRBD1	TRBJ2-1	TGTGCCAGCAGGGATGGACAGGGTGCAAATGAGCAGTTCTTC	CASRDGQGANEQFF
12	NA	TRBV4-1	NA	TRBJ1-2	TGCGCCAGCAGCCCTCCTAACTATGGCTACACCTTC	CASSPPNYGYTF
19	NA	TRBV5-1	NA	TRBJ2-6	TGCGCCAGCAGCTCCCTCGGGGGCAGGGAGGGAGCCGGGGCCAACGTCCTGACTTTC	CASSSLGGREGAGANVLTF
15	NA	TRBV11-3	TRBD1	TRBJ2-1	TGTGCCAGCAGCTCCGGGTTCAGGGGGCCCAATGAGCAGTTCTTC	CASSSGFRGPNEQFF
12	NA	TRBV5-6	NA	TRBJ2-7	TGTGCCAGCAGCTTCGTCGGGTACGAGCAGTACTTC	CASSFVGYEQYF
15	NA	TRBV19	NA	TRBJ1-1	TGTGCCAGTACCCACCGAGGTGGGAGGTACACTGAAGCTTTCTTT	CASTHRGGRYTEAFF
15	NA	TRBV19	NA	TRBJ2-5	TGTGCCAGTAGTATACCGGGACACCCTACAGAGACCCAGTACTTC	CASSIPGHPTETQYF
15	once	TRBV4-1	TRBD1	TRBJ1-4	TGCGCCAGCAGCCAAGAGGACAGGTTGGAAGAAAAACTGTTTTTT	CASSQEDRLEEKLFF
13	NA	TRBV7-9	NA	TRBJ1-2	TGTGCCAGCAGCTCGGGACACTTGGATGGCTACACCTTC	CASSSGHLDGYTF
14	NA	TRBV6-6	NA	TRBJ1-1	TGTGCCAGCAGTTACTCGGGGGGATACACTGAAGCTTTCTTT	CASSYSGGYTEAFF
15	NA	TRBV7-9	NA	TRBJ1-4	TGTGCCAGCAGCTCGATGACGGACACCCGGGAAAAACTGTTTTTT	CASSSMTDTREKLFF
15	NA	TRBV6-1	TRBD1	TRBJ2-1	TGTGCCAGCAGCCCAGGGACAGGGACCGGGAATGAGCAGTTCTTC	CASSPGTGTGNEQFF
14	NA	TRBV5-1	TRBD1	TRBJ1-1	TGCGCCAGCAGTCAGGGGGCGGGGAAAACTGAAGCTTTCTTT	CASSQGAGKTEAFF
13	NA	TRBV5-1	TRBD1	TRBJ1-1	TGCGCCAGCAGCTTCGGACAGGGTACTGAAGCTTTCTTT	CASSFGQGTEAFF
13	NA	TRBV19	NA	TRBJ1-1	TGTGCCAGTAGTATAAGTTCGGGTACTGAAGCTTTCTTT	CASSISSGTEAFF
15	NA	TRBV6-5	NA	TRBJ2-2	TGTGCCAGCAGTTACGAGCCAAGGGGCACCGGGGAGCTGTTTTTT	CASSYEPRGTGELFF
14	once	TRBV5-1	NA	TRBJ2-5	TGCGCCAGCAGCTTGGCCCGGGAAAAGGAGACCCAGTACTTC	CASSLAREKETQYF